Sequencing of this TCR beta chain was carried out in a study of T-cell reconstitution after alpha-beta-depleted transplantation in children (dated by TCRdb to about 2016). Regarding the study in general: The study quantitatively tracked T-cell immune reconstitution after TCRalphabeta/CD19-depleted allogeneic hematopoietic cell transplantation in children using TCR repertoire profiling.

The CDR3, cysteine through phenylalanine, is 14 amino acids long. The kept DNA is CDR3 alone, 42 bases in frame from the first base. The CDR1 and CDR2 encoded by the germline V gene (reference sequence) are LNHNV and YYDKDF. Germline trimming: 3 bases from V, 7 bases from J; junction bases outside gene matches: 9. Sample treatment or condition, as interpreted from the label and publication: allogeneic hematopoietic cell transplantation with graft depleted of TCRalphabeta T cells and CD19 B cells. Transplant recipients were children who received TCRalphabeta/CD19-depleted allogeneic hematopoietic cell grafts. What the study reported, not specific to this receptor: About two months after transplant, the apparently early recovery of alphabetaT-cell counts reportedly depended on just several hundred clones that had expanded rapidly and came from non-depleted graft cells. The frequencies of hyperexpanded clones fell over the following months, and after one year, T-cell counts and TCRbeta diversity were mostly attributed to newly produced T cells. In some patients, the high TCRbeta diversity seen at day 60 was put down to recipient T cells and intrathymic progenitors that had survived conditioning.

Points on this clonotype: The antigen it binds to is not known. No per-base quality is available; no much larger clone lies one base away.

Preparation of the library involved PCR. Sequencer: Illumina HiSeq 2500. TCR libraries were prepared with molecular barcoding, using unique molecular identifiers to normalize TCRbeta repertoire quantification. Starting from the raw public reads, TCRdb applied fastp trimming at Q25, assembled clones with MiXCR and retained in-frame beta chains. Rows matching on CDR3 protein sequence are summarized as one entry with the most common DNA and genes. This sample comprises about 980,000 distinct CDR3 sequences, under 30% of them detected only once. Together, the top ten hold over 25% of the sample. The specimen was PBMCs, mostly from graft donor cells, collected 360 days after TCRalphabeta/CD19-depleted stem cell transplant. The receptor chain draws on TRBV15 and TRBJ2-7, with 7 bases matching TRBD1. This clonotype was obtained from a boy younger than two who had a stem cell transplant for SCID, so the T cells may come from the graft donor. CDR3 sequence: CATSSPTGDYEQYF. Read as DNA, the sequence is TGTGCCACCAGCAGCCCCACAGGGGATTATGAGCAGTACTTC.